This T cell receptor (beta chain) was recovered during a study of control samples from healthy donors and cancer patients. The germline V gene encodes CDR1 MNHEY and CDR2 SVGAGI. Trimming removed 6 bases from V and 4 bases from J, with 13 bases in between. The CDR3 totals 14 residues. Clones were read by immunoSEQ multiplex PCR, and TCRdb kept only the in-frame ones, dropping some. This table has about 17,000 clones, 85% to 90% appearing once. The sample comprised PBMCs. The sequence was obtained from a man aged 60-69 years with head and neck cancer. The chain carries TRBV6-5 and TRBJ1-5, with D possibly being TRBD1 (6 bases). In nucleotides, the CDR3 is TGTGCCAGCAGGTCTACAGGGAAGAATCAGCCCCAGCATTTT. Protein product: CASRSTGKNQPQHF.